This is a list of T cell receptor beta chains from one sample in a study of technical replicates of blood from a handful of donors. Generated by immunoSEQ multiplex PCR, the TCRdb table keeps only in-frame clones and is missing some. Counted here are over 50,000 clones, 87% occurring once; the ten biggest clones make up approximately 5.2%. The material sequenced was PBMCs. Receptor source: a human donor in good health. Some clones in this sample may be carry-over from other donors' samples. The CDR3 runs from the conserved cysteine through the conserved F or W. Each record gives: CDR3 DNA, CDR3 protein, V gene, J gene, clone size, D gene. A D gene is named only where the DNA matches it firmly. Not every row has a clone size; where given, it reads once, few, many or a size class.

cdr3_nt: TGTGCCAGCAGCCCGAGAGCGGGAGGGGCGGGAGGGAAGACCCAGTACTTC
cdr3_aa: CASSPRAGGAGGKTQYF
v_call: TRBV7-2
j_call: TRBJ2-5
clone_size: once
d_call: TRBD2

cdr3_nt: TGTGCCAGCAGCTTAGCCGGACAGTACAATGAGCAGTTCTTC
cdr3_aa: CASSLAGQYNEQFF
v_call: TRBV7-9
j_call: TRBJ2-1
clone_size: .
d_call: .

cdr3_nt: TGTGCCAGCAGCGTAGCTAGCACAGATACGCAGTATTTT
cdr3_aa: CASSVASTDTQYF
v_call: TRBV9
j_call: TRBJ2-3
clone_size: .
d_call: .

cdr3_nt: TGTGCCAGCAGTGAATTTACAGGAGACAACACTGAAGCTTTCTTT
cdr3_aa: CASSEFTGDNTEAFF
v_call: TRBV2
j_call: TRBJ1-1
clone_size: .
d_call: .

cdr3_nt: TGTGCTAGTGGTTTGGTAGTTGGACAGGGCTGGGAAAAACTGTTTTTT
cdr3_aa: CASGLVVGQGWEKLFF
v_call: TRBV12-5
j_call: TRBJ1-4
clone_size: .
d_call: TRBD1

cdr3_nt: TGTGCCAGCAGGCCCGGACTAGCCGACGGGGCCCAGTACTTC
cdr3_aa: CASRPGLADGAQYF
v_call: TRBV6-5
j_call: TRBJ2-5
clone_size: .
d_call: TRBD2

cdr3_nt: TGTGCCAGTAAGACAGGGGAGACTCGGGCTTTCTTT
cdr3_aa: CASKTGETRAFF
v_call: TRBV19
j_call: TRBJ1-1
clone_size: .
d_call: TRBD1

cdr3_nt: TGCAGTGCTAGACAGACCTACGAGCAGTACTTC
cdr3_aa: CSARQTYEQYF
v_call: TRBV20-1
j_call: TRBJ2-7
clone_size: .
d_call: .

cdr3_nt: TGTGCCAGCAGCGTAGCGGGAGGGGGGAGTAGCCGGAGGGAGCAGTTCTTC
cdr3_aa: CASSVAGGGSSRREQFF
v_call: TRBV9
j_call: TRBJ2-1
clone_size: .
d_call: TRBD2

cdr3_nt: TGTGCCAGCAGTTTTTCGGGGGGGCGAAGCATTCAGTACTTC
cdr3_aa: CASSFSGGRSIQYF
v_call: TRBV27
j_call: TRBJ2-4
clone_size: .
d_call: TRBD2